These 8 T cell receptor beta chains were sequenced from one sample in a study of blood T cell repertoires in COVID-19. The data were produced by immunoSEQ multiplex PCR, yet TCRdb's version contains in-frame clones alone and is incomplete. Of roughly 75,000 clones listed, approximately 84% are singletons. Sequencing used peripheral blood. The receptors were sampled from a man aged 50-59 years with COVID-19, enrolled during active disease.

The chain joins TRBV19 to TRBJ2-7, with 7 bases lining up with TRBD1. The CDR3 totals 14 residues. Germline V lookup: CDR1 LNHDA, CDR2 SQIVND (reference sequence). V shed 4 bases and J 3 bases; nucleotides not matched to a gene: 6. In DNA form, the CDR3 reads TGTGCCAGTAGTAAGGGACAGATTAACTACGAGCAGTACTTC. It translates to CASSKGQINYEQYF.

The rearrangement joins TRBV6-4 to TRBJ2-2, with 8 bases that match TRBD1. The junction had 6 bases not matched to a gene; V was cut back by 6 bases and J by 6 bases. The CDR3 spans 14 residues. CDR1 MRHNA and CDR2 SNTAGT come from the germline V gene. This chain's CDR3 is CASSPTGEAGELFF. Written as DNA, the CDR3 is TGTGCCAGCAGCCCGACAGGGGAGGCCGGGGAGCTGTTTTTT.

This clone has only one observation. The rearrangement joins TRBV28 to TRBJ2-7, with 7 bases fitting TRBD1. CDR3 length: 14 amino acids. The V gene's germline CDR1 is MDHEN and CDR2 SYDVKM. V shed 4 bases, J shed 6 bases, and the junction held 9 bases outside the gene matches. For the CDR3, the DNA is TGTGCCAGCAGTTCAAGCGAAGGGGGCCTCGAGCAGTACTTC. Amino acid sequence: CASSSSEGGLEQYF.

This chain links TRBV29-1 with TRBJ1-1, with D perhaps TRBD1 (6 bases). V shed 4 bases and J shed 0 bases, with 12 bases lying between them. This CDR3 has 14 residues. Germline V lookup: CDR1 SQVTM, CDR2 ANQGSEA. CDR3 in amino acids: CSVAEGTLNTEAFF. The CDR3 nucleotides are TGCAGCGTTGCAGAAGGGACACTGAACACTGAAGCTTTCTTT.

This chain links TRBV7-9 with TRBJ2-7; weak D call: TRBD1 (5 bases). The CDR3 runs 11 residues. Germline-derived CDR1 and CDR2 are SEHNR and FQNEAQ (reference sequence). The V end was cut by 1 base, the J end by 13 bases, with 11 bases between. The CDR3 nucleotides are TGTGCCAGCAGCTTAGGGACACCTTTCTACTTC. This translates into CASSLGTPFYF.

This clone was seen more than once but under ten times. The CDR3 DNA sequence: TGCGCCAGCAGCCAAGAATGGGGCGTGAACACTGAAGCTTTCTTT. This translates into CASSQEWGVNTEAFF. The chain recombines TRBV4-3 with TRBJ1-1; D is possibly TRBD1 (5 bases). There are 15 residues in the CDR3. V gave up 0 bases and J gave up 0 bases, with 8 bases separating them. Germline V gives CDR1 LGHNA, CDR2 YSLEER.

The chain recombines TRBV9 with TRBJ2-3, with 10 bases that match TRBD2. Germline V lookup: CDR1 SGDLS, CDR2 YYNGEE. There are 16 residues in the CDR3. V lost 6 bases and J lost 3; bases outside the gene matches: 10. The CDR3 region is CASIPGASGSTDTQYF. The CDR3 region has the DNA TGTGCCAGCATCCCCGGTGCTAGCGGGAGTACAGATACGCAGTATTTT.

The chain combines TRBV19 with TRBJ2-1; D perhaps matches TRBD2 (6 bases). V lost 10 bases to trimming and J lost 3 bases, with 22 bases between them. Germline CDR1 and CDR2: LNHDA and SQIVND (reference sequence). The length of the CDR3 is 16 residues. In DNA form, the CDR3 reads TGTGCCACGACCCTTTCGGGAGTCGTGGACTACAATGAGCAGTTCTTC. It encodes CATTLSGVVDYNEQFF.